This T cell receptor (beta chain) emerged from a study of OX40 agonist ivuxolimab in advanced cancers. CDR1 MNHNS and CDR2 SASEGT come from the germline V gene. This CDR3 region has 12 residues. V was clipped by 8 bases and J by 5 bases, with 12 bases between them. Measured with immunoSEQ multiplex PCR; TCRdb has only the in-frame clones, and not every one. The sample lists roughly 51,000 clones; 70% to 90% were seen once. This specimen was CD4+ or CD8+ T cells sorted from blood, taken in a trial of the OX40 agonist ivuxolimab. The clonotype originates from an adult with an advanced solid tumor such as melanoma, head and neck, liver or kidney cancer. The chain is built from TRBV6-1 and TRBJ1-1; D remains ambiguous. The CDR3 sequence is CASSYQWTEAFF. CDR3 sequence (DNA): TGTGCCAGCTCCTATCAGTGGACTGAAGCTTTCTTT.